Only one count was recorded for the clone carrying this T cell receptor (beta chain). These data are taken from a study of cytomegalovirus exposure and HLA in healthy donors. In the PCR, 60 Vbeta and 13 Jbeta primers were used. Measured with immunoSEQ multiplex PCR; TCRdb has only the in-frame clones, and not every one. The sample includes 150,000 to 200,000 clones, around 84% of them seen just once. The TCR was taken from a man younger than 35 in good health and CMV-seronegative. Sample: PBMCs.

The CDR3 DNA follows: TGTGCCAGCAGCCCCCGGTGGGGGGTAGGCTCCTACAATGAGCAGTTCTTC. It translates to CASSPRWGVGSYNEQFF. The rearrangement links TRBV9 to TRBJ2-1, with D possibly TRBD2 on 6 matching bases. The CDR3 extends over 17 amino acids. CDR1 SGDLS and CDR2 YYNGEE come from the germline V gene. V dropped 4 bases and J dropped 0 bases, with 17 bases sitting between them.